A selection of T cell receptor beta chains follows, all from one sample in a study of Graves' ophthalmopathy and Graves' hyperthyroidism. TCRdb independently ran MiXCR on the multiplex PCR reads; one entry per CDR3 protein. This table holds approximately 640,000 distinct CDR3 sequences, roughly 39% found once. Sequenced: peripheral blood. The receptor set was obtained from an adult man with Graves' ophthalmopathy. Both conserved end residues are part of each CDR3.

J gene: TRBJ1-6; V gene: TRBV7-2; CDR3 protein: CASSLGDSIRSPLHF
J gene: TRBJ1-1; V gene: TRBV9; CDR3 protein: CASSAPMGQADTEAFF
J gene: TRBJ2-3; V gene: TRBV11-2; CDR3 protein: CASSFGSGVGYF
J gene: TRBJ1-2; V gene: TRBV29-1; CDR3 protein: CSAGEGGNYGYTF
J gene: TRBJ1-5; V gene: TRBV2; CDR3 protein: CASTETWSQPQHF
J gene: TRBJ2-5; V gene: TRBV11-2; CDR3 protein: CASTLTGGGVETQYF
J gene: TRBJ1-1; V gene: TRBV7-9; CDR3 protein: CASSSGGIGNTEAFF
J gene: TRBJ2-2; V gene: TRBV7-3; CDR3 protein: CASSLMGQHTGELFF
J gene: TRBJ1-5; V gene: TRBV25-1; CDR3 protein: CASSRSGVRNQPQHF
J gene: TRBJ2-7; V gene: TRBV25-1; CDR3 protein: CASSVRDSPLGEQYF
J gene: TRBJ2-5; V gene: TRBV7-7; CDR3 protein: CASSRGQGAGGQTQYF
J gene: TRBJ2-7; V gene: TRBV4-1; CDR3 protein: CASSPPGAGDEQYF
J gene: TRBJ1-5; V gene: TRBV10-3; CDR3 protein: CASSEGQGSGNQPQHF
J gene: TRBJ1-5; V gene: TRBV5-8; CDR3 protein: CASSLSREQPQHF
J gene: TRBJ1-1; V gene: TRBV7-9; CDR3 protein: CASSLEVSEAFF
J gene: TRBJ1-5; V gene: TRBV25-1; CDR3 protein: CASSERLGQGEGNQPQHF
J gene: TRBJ1-1; V gene: TRBV7-8; CDR3 protein: CASSKQDPRNTEAFF
J gene: TRBJ2-5; V gene: TRBV3-1; CDR3 protein: CASSPSGRAQETQYF
J gene: TRBJ2-2; V gene: TRBV25-1; CDR3 protein: CASSEGPTRQFANTGELFF
J gene: TRBJ1-1; V gene: TRBV3-1; CDR3 protein: CASSQGQSAFF
J gene: TRBJ1-1; V gene: TRBV7-2; CDR3 protein: CASSLTDRGPEAFF
J gene: TRBJ2-1; V gene: TRBV24-1; CDR3 protein: CATSEINEQFF
J gene: TRBJ2-2; V gene: TRBV5-1; CDR3 protein: CASSLPLVGGPPGELFF
J gene: TRBJ2-2; V gene: TRBV7-8; CDR3 protein: CASSLIVSGGELFF
J gene: TRBJ1-1; V gene: TRBV6-1; CDR3 protein: CASSARQTGLNTEAFF
J gene: TRBJ1-4; V gene: TRBV12-3/TRBV12-4; CDR3 protein: CASSLAGSSEKLFF
J gene: TRBJ1-5; V gene: TRBV2; CDR3 protein: CASSPSGGGVAQPQHF
J gene: TRBJ1-1; V gene: TRBV12-3/TRBV12-4; CDR3 protein: CASSSTGRDTEAFF
J gene: TRBJ2-1; V gene: TRBV7-8; CDR3 protein: CASSRHGTSGGPSSYNEQFF
J gene: TRBJ2-7; V gene: TRBV25-1; CDR3 protein: CASSESQDPRYEQYF
J gene: TRBJ2-5; V gene: TRBV6-2/TRBV6-3; CDR3 protein: CASSVSGSGLETQYF
J gene: TRBJ2-1; V gene: TRBV12-3/TRBV12-4; CDR3 protein: CASSLILLNEQFF
J gene: NA; V gene: TRBV7-3; CDR3 protein: CASRPADRGPTDIQYF
J gene: TRBJ2-5; V gene: TRBV20-1; CDR3 protein: CSARPRTSPETQYF
J gene: TRBJ1-1; V gene: TRBV5-1; CDR3 protein: CVSSGTGGTEAFF
J gene: TRBJ2-7; V gene: TRBV29-1; CDR3 protein: CSVEGQGITYEQYF
J gene: TRBJ1-2; V gene: TRBV20-1; CDR3 protein: CSASWGGRYGYTF
J gene: TRBJ2-7; V gene: TRBV9; CDR3 protein: CASSLRPGTPYEQYF
J gene: TRBJ1-5; V gene: TRBV30; CDR3 protein: CAWSVRDNQPQHF
J gene: TRBJ2-1; V gene: TRBV4-1; CDR3 protein: CASSQLWGRGGEQFF
J gene: TRBJ1-1; V gene: TRBV2; CDR3 protein: CASRLGDLDTEAFF
J gene: TRBJ1-3; V gene: TRBV25-1; CDR3 protein: CASRDRGRNGNTIYF
J gene: TRBJ1-2; V gene: TRBV10-3; CDR3 protein: CASSLKGQGQLF
J gene: TRBJ2-2; V gene: TRBV10-3; CDR3 protein: CAAGQGITGELFF